A selection of T cell receptor beta chains follows, all from one sample in a study of shared clonotypes between healthy human individuals. The protocol was immunoSEQ multiplex PCR, while the TCRdb copy is restricted to in-frame clones and leaves out a portion. The sample yields 600,000 or so clones, roughly 98% seen once. Sequencing was carried out using naive CD8+ T cells sorted from blood. These receptors all come from a man aged 25 to 40 in good health. The CDR3 runs from the conserved cysteine through the conserved F or W. Fields, in order: D gene, V gene, J gene, clone size, CDR3 DNA, CDR3 protein. A D gene is named only where the DNA matches it firmly. A clone size is listed for some rows: how often the clone was seen (once, few, many), or a class if it is expanded.

>-|TRBV9|TRBJ1-2|-
TGTGCCAGCAGCGGCAGCAATGGGGCCTATGGCTACACCTTC
CASSGSNGAYGYTF
>-|TRBV6-5|TRBJ2-1|once
TGTGCCAGCAGTTACTCGGGGTCGGGCGATGAGCAGTTCTTC
CASSYSGSGDEQFF
>-|TRBV27|TRBJ2-1|-
TGTGCCAGCAGTTCAGGTCCGGTCTACAATGAGCAGTTCTTC
CASSSGPVYNEQFF
>-|TRBV7-9|TRBJ2-3|-
TGTGCCAGCAGCTTAACCCCCTTTAATAGCCTAGAAGGCACAGATACGCAGTATTTT
CASSLTPFNSLEGTDTQYF
>TRBD2|TRBV10-1|TRBJ2-7|-
TGCGCCAGCAGTACGGGAGGGGAGCAGTACTTC
CASSTGGEQYF
>-|TRBV28|TRBJ2-7|-
TGTGCCAGCAGTTTGCCAGGGAGCGCCTACGAGCAGTACTTC
CASSLPGSAYEQYF
>-|TRBV5-1|TRBJ2-7|-
TGCGCCAGCAGCTTAACAGGCTACGAGCAGTACTTC
CASSLTGYEQYF
>TRBD1|TRBV7-9|TRBJ1-2|few
TGTGCCAGCACCCCCACGGGGACAGGGAACTTTCATGGCTACACCTTC
CASTPTGTGNFHGYTF
>TRBD2|TRBV11-3|TRBJ2-1|-
TGTGCCAGCATCACCCCGGGGGCTAGCGGGAGGGCGTACAATGAGCAGTTCTTC
CASITPGASGRAYNEQFF
>-|TRBV14|TRBJ2-7|once
TGTGCCAGCAGCCAAGATCCCTACGAGCAGTACTTC
CASSQDPYEQYF
>TRBD2|TRBV5-6|TRBJ2-1|-
TGTGCCAGCAGCTTGGATCTATTGGCGGGAGATTACAATGAGCAGTTCTTC
CASSLDLLAGDYNEQFF
>TRBD2|TRBV4-1|TRBJ2-7|-
TGCGCCAGCAGCCAAGTCCTTAGCGGGAGGGGCGACGAGCAGTACTTC
CASSQVLSGRGDEQYF
>-|TRBV5-1|TRBJ1-2|-
TGCGCCAGCAGCTCGCTGGAAGGGACAAACTATGGCTACACCTTC
CASSSLEGTNYGYTF
>-|TRBV9|TRBJ2-1|-
TGTGCCAGCAGCGGAAATGCGGGGACCTCGATTTGGAATGAGCAGTTCTTC
CASSGNAGTSIWNEQFF
>-|TRBV10-2|TRBJ2-5|-
TGCGCCAGCAGTGACGGGACGGTATCGGGAGTCGAGACCCAGTACTTC
CASSDGTVSGVETQYF
>-|TRBV4-1|TRBJ2-1|-
TGCGCCAGCAGCCAAGAAACGGTTTTAAGCTCCTACAATGAGCAGTTCTTC
CASSQETVLSSYNEQFF
>-|TRBV7-6|TRBJ1-2|-
TGTGCCAGCAGCTTTACCGAAATACCGGGGATATATGGCTACACCTTC
CASSFTEIPGIYGYTF
>TRBD1|TRBV7-9|TRBJ1-1|-
TGTGCCAGCACCGAAACAGGGGTGGGGAACACTGAAGCTTTCTTT
CASTETGVGNTEAFF
>TRBD2|TRBV9|TRBJ2-5|-
TGTGCCAGCAGCTTGGGACTAGCGGGAGCCGGTGAGACCCAGTACTTC
CASSLGLAGAGETQYF
>TRBD2|TRBV5-1|TRBJ2-2|once
TGCGCCAGCAGTTATGGGACTAGCGGGAGACGGACCGGGGAGCTGTTTTTT
CASSYGTSGRRTGELFF
>-|TRBV7-9|TRBJ1-1|-
TGTGCCAGCAGCTTAGTTTTAGGGGGAAAGGTCGCTTTCTTT
CASSLVLGGKVAFF
>-|TRBV27|TRBJ2-7|-
TGTGCCAGCAGTCCTCTGACCTACTACGAGCAGTACTTC
CASSPLTYYEQYF
>TRBD2|TRBV7-6|TRBJ2-3|-
TGTGCCAGCAGCTTAGGAAGAGGACTAGCGGGAGCAGATACGCAGTATTTT
CASSLGRGLAGADTQYF
>TRBD2|TRBV9|TRBJ2-7|-
TGTGCCAGCAATGAGTCCGAAGGGACTAGTCTCTACGAGCAGTACTTC
CASNESEGTSLYEQYF
>-|TRBV9|TRBJ2-1|-
TGTGCCAGCAGCGTAGAAGGAATCAGCAATGAGCAGTTCTTC
CASSVEGISNEQFF
>-|TRBV27|TRBJ2-1|-
TGTGCCAGCAGAGGGCAGTGGAATGAGCAGTTCTTC
CASRGQWNEQFF
>-|TRBV27|TRBJ2-1|-
TGTGCCAGCTGCGAGACTAGCTCCTACAATGAGCAGTTCTTC
CASCETSSYNEQFF
>-|TRBV7-2|TRBJ1-5|-
TGTGCCAGCAGCCCAGGACGGGGATATCAGCCCCAGCATTTT
CASSPGRGYQPQHF
>TRBD1|TRBV9|TRBJ2-4|-
TGTGCCAGCAGCCCCGGTGGATCAGGGGGCGCGGGCAAAAACATTCAGTACTTC
CASSPGGSGGAGKNIQYF